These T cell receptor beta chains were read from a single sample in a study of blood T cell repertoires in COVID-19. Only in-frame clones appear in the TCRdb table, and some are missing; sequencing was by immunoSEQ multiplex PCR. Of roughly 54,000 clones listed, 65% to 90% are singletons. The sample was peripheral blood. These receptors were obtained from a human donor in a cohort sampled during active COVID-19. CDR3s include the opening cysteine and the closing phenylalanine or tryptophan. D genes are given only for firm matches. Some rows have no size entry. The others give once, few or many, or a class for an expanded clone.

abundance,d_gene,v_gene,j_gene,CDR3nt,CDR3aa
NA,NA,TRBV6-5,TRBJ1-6,TGTGCCAGCGCCCGACAGGCCAACTATAATTCACCCCTCCACTTT,CASARQANYNSPLHF
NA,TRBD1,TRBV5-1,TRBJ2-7,TGCGCCAGCAGCTTGGCCGCCGGGACAGCCTACGAGCAGTACTTC,CASSLAAGTAYEQYF
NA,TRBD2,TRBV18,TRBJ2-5,TGTGCCAGCTCACCACCGACTAGCGGGCAAGAGACCCAGTACTTC,CASSPPTSGQETQYF
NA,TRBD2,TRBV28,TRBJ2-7,TGTGCCAGCAGTTTAAGGGCTAGCGGGAGTGGCTACGAGCAGTACTTC,CASSLRASGSGYEQYF
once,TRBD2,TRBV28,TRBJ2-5,TGTGCCAGCAGTTTGGGAAAAACTAGCGGGGACCAAGAGACCCAGTACTTC,CASSLGKTSGDQETQYF
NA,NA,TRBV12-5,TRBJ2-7,TGTGCTAGTGGCCCAAAGTTAACTGGCGAGCAGTACTTC,CASGPKLTGEQYF
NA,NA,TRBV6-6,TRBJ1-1,TGTGCCAGCAGTCCCCAGGGCGGTCCATTAGGAGCTTTCTTT,CASSPQGGPLGAFF
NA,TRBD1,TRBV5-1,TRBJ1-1,TGCGCCAGCAGTTCCGACAGGGTAGAGACTGAAGCTTTCTTT,CASSSDRVETEAFF
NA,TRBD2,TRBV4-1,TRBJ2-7,TGCGCCAGCAGCCAAGCTAGCGGGAGCTACGAGCAGTACTTC,CASSQASGSYEQYF
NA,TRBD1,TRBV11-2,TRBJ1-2,TGTGCCAGCAGCCCCGGGACAGGGGTGCTGGGCTATGGCTACACCTTC,CASSPGTGVLGYGYTF
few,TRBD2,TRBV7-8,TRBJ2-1,TGTGCCAGCAGCTTAGAGGCTAGCGGGAGCCTGCGAGCCCCCTACAATGAGCAGTTCTTC,CASSLEASGSLRAPYNEQFF
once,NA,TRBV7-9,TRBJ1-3,TGTGCCAGCAGCCCCCCGGGGTTGAGGTCTGGAAACACCATATATTTT,CASSPPGLRSGNTIYF